The rows below give T cell receptor beta chains drawn from one sample of a study of T cells in Graves' hyperthyroidism and ophthalmopathy. Via MiXCR, TCRdb re-called the multiplex PCR reads, giving one row per CDR3 protein. The data contain hundreds of thousands of distinct CDR3 sequences, approximately 15% of them singletons. The sequenced sample was blood. The receptors shown here come from a woman younger than 45 with Graves' hyperthyroidism that later progressed to Graves' ophthalmopathy. CDR3s include the opening cysteine and the closing phenylalanine or tryptophan. D genes are given only for firm matches. Size is stated for part of the rows, as once, few or many counts, or as a class when the clone is expanded.

NA	few	TRBV18	15	TRBJ2-5	TGTGCCAGCTCATCACTGAGCCCCGTCGGCGAGACCCAGTACTTC	CASSSLSPVGETQYF
TRBD2	many	TRBV20-1	13	TRBJ2-7	TGCAGTGCTAGGCCAGCGGGAGCGGTCGAGCAGTACTTC	CSARPAGAVEQYF
TRBD1	few	TRBV7-9	15	TRBJ2-7	TGTGCCAGCAGCTCAAGGACAGGGGTAGGATACGAGCAGTACTTC	CASSSRTGVGYEQYF
TRBD2	many	TRBV28	13	TRBJ2-5	TGTGCCAGCAGTTTCTCTAGCGGAGAGACCCAGTACTTC	CASSFSSGETQYF
NA	many	TRBV5-1	15	TRBJ2-6	TGCGCCAGCATGGGTGACCCCTCTGGGGCCAACGTCCTGACTTTC	CASMGDPSGANVLTF
TRBD2	many	TRBV6-2/TRBV6-3	16	TRBJ2-7	TGTGCCAGCAGTCAAACGATGGGACTAGCGGGAGGGGAGCAGTACTTC	CASSQTMGLAGGEQYF
TRBD1	many	TRBV6-2/TRBV6-3	15	TRBJ1-5	TGTGCCAGTACCCCCGGGACAGCCATCAATCAGCCCCAGCATTTT	CASTPGTAINQPQHF
NA	NA	TRBV6-9	15	TRBJ2-5	TGTGCCAGCAGTTATTATGCCGTCGGCGGGGAGACCCAGTACTTC	CASSYYAVGGETQYF
TRBD1	few	TRBV6-1	15	TRBJ2-7	TGTGCCAGCAGCCGGGGACAGGGGGCCTCATACGAGCAGTACTTC	CASSRGQGASYEQYF
TRBD2	many	TRBV12-3/TRBV12-4	17	TRBJ2-7	TGTGCCAGCAGTTTTCGGGCACTAGCGGGAGGTCCCTACGAGCAGTACTTC	CASSFRALAGGPYEQYF
NA	NA	TRBV5-5	14	TRBJ1-2	TGTGCCAGCTGGGGAATGGGAGCTTACTATGGCTACACCTTC	CASWGMGAYYGYTF
NA	many	TRBV29-1	13	TRBJ2-5	TGCAGCGTTGGAGATACTAGCTTGGAGACCCAGTACTTC	CSVGDTSLETQYF
NA	NA	TRBV9	15	TRBJ2-1	TGTGCCAGCAGCGTAGGTAGTCGGTCCTACAATGAGCAGTTCTTC	CASSVGSRSYNEQFF
NA	many	TRBV5-5	15	TRBJ2-1	TGTGCCAGCAGCTTGGTAGGGGATACCTACAATGAGCAGTTCTTC	CASSLVGDTYNEQFF
NA	many	TRBV12-5	13	TRBJ1-1	TGTGCTAGTGGTTTGACTCAGGGCACTGAAGCTTTCTTT	CASGLTQGTEAFF
NA	few	TRBV6-6	15	TRBJ1-3	TGTGCCAGCAGTTACTGGGGGCAGGGCAGGAACACCATATATTTT	CASSYWGQGRNTIYF
TRBD2	many	TRBV6-1	15	TRBJ2-1	TGTGCCAGCAGTGACCCAGGGACTAGTATAGATGAGCAGTTCTTC	CASSDPGTSIDEQFF
NA	many	TRBV9	20	TRBJ2-2	TGTGCCAGCAGCGGAACAACCTCCCCCAGGGGCAAGAGGCACACCGGGGAGCTGTTTTTT	CASSGTTSPRGKRHTGELFF
TRBD2	few	TRBV20-1	16	TRBJ2-1	TGCAGTGCTAGGCTCGGGACTAGCGGCCCCTACAATGAGCAGTTCTTC	CSARLGTSGPYNEQFF
NA	many	TRBV9	16	TRBJ2-2	TGTGCCAGCAGCACACCGGGACACGGTCACACCGGGGAGCTGTTTTTT	CASSTPGHGHTGELFF
NA	few	TRBV20-1	12	TRBJ1-2	TGCAGTGCTAGTATGGGGGCGGCTGGCTACACCTTC	CSASMGAAGYTF
NA	many	TRBV3-1	12	TRBJ2-1	TGTGCCAGCAGTGCAGCATACAATGAGCAGTTCTTC	CASSAAYNEQFF
NA	NA	TRBV19	17	TRBJ1-2	TGTCCCAGTACCAGGAGGACAGACCCGGACATTGGCTATGGCTACACCTTC	CPSTRRTDPDIGYGYTF
TRBD1	few	TRBV6-1	18	TRBJ1-5	TGTGCCAGCAGTGAACCTAAGACAGGGCTAAATAGCAATCAGCCCCAGCATTTT	CASSEPKTGLNSNQPQHF
NA	many	TRBV7-8	14	TRBJ2-6	TGTGCCAGTGACACAGGCTCTGGGGCCAACGTCCTGACTTTC	CASDTGSGANVLTF
NA	many	TRBV27	17	TRBJ1-4	TGTGCCAGCAGTTCGGCGGGCCCAGGAGCAACTAATGAAAAACTGTTTTTT	CASSSAGPGATNEKLFF
NA	few	TRBV9	15	TRBJ1-2	TGTGCCAGCAGCCCCACCCCCGGGACACCCTATGGCTACACCTTC	CASSPTPGTPYGYTF
TRBD2	few	TRBV6-1	17	TRBJ2-1	TGTGCCAGCAGCCTCGGGTCGCTACTAGCGGGAGTGTATGAGCAGTTCTTC	CASSLGSLLAGVYEQFF
TRBD1	many	TRBV6-1	15	TRBJ1-1	TGTGCCAGCACCAGGGACAGGGAAGGGAACACTGAAGCTTTCTTT	CASTRDREGNTEAFF
NA	NA	TRBV7-8	15	TRBJ1-5	TGCGCCAGCAGCCAATTAGGGGATAGCAATCAGCCCCAGCATTTT	CASSQLGDSNQPQHF
NA	NA	TRBV7-9	14	TRBJ2-7	TGTGCCAGCAGCTCGCCTCCCCCCCTTTACGAGCAGTACTTC	CASSSPPPLYEQYF
NA	many	TRBV11-3	14	TRBJ2-1	TGTGCCAGCAGCTTACAGGGACCCTACAATGAGCAGTTCTTC	CASSLQGPYNEQFF